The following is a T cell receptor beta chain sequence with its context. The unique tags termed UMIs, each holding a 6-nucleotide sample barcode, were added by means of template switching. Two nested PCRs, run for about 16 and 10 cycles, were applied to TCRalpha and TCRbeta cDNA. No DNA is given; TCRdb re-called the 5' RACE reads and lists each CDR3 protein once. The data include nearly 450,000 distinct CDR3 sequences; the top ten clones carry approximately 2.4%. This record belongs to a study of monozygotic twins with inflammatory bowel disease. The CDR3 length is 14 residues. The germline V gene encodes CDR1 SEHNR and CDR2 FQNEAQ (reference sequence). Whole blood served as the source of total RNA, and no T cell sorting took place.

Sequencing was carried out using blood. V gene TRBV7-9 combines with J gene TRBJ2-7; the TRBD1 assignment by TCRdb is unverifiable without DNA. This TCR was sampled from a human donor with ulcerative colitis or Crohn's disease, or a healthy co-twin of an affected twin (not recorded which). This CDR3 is CASSRPGSAYEQYF.